These T cell receptor beta chains were read from a single sample in a study of naive and memory T cell subsets. TCRdb re-derived calls from the UMI-ligation and nested PCR reads in MiXCR, one entry per CDR3 protein. Of approximately 80,000 distinct CDR3 sequences listed, about 10% are singletons. Sequenced sample: naive CD8+ T cells from blood. These receptors were collected from a human donor in good health. CDR3s include the opening cysteine and the closing phenylalanine or tryptophan. D genes are given only for firm matches. Rows give clone size only sometimes, using once, few, many, or a class for an expanded clone.

few	TRBV6-5	16	TRBJ2-6	.	TGTGCCAGCAGGGGGGGGGCAAGCTCTGGGGCCAACGTCCTGACTTTC	CASRGGASSGANVLTF
.	TRBV9	15	TRBJ2-7	.	TGTGCCAGCAGCGTAGAGGGGGGAGGCCCCTACGAGCAGTACTTC	CASSVEGGGPYEQYF
.	TRBV27	17	TRBJ2-7	TRBD2	TGTGCCAGCAGTCGACCGGGACTAGCGGGAGGGCTATACGAGCAGTACTTC	CASSRPGLAGGLYEQYF
many	TRBV6-6	13	TRBJ1-2	.	TGTGCCAGCAGCCGTACGGGGGGCGCTGGCTACACCTTC	CASSRTGGAGYTF
many	TRBV7-6	15	TRBJ2-7	TRBD2	TGTGCCAGCAGCTTCCTAGCGGGAGTCCCCTACGAGCAGTACTTC	CASSFLAGVPYEQYF
many	TRBV6-2/TRBV6-3	13	TRBJ2-7	TRBD1	TGTGCCAGCAGTCGGGACAGGACCTACGAGCAGTACTTC	CASSRDRTYEQYF
many	TRBV20-1	13	TRBJ2-7	.	TGCAGTGCTAGAGGGCTAACCGACTACGAGCAGTACTTC	CSARGLTDYEQYF
.	TRBV12-3/TRBV12-4	15	TRBJ1-6	.	TGTGCCAGCAGTCCCGGGACGTCATTGAGTTCACCCCTCCACTTT	CASSPGTSLSSPLHF
many	TRBV7-2	14	TRBJ2-1	.	TGTGCCAGCAGCCCTCAGGACGGAGGCAATGAGCAGTTCTTC	CASSPQDGGNEQFF
.	TRBV20-1	15	TRBJ2-5	TRBD2	TGCAGTGCAACCCTAGCGGGAGGGATCGGAGAGACCCAGTACTTC	CSATLAGGIGETQYF
few	TRBV5-1	15	TRBJ2-5	TRBD1	TGCGCCAGCAGCTTGGTCCAGGGGGCCCAAGAGACCCAGTACTTC	CASSLVQGAQETQYF
many	TRBV6-5	16	TRBJ2-7	TRBD1	TGTGCCAGCAGTCCTGGAAGGGGGCGAATCTCCTACGAGCAGTACTTC	CASSPGRGRISYEQYF
many	TRBV27	15	TRBJ2-1	.	TGTGCCATCAAACTCCCCGGGACGGACTACAATGAGCAGTTCTTC	CAIKLPGTDYNEQFF
few	TRBV15	16	TRBJ2-7	.	TGTGCCACCAGCAGAGATAGGGGGGGGGCAGCCTACGAGCAGTACTTC	CATSRDRGGAAYEQYF
many	TRBV28	12	TRBJ2-5	.	TGTGCCAGCAGCCTAGACGGCTGGACCCAGTACTTC	CASSLDGWTQYF
many	TRBV20-1	15	TRBJ2-7	TRBD2	TGCAGTGCTAGAGATCTGGGGACTAGCGGCTACGAGCAGTACTTC	CSARDLGTSGYEQYF
many	TRBV6-1	12	TRBJ2-2	.	TGTGCCACCCCCGACACTGGCGGGGAGCTGTTTTTT	CATPDTGGELFF
few	TRBV7-8	15	TRBJ2-7	.	TGTGCCAGCAGCTCGCGGAGCTTCCTCTCCTACGAGCAGTACTTC	CASSSRSFLSYEQYF
many	TRBV28	16	TRBJ2-5	TRBD1	TGTGCCAGCAGGAAGGACAGGGAACGGTACCAAGAGACCCAGTACTTC	CASRKDRERYQETQYF
.	TRBV9	16	TRBJ2-2	.	TGTGCCAGCAGCGGGACTGGAAAGGTTAACACCGGGGAGCTGTTTTTT	CASSGTGKVNTGELFF
few	TRBV20-1	13	TRBJ2-7	.	TGCAGTGCTAGAGATGGTCAGGCCTACGAGCAGTACTTC	CSARDGQAYEQYF
many	TRBV20-1	12	TRBJ1-1	TRBD1	TGCAGTGCTAGACGACAGGGAGTAGAAGCTTTCTTT	CSARRQGVEAFF
.	TRBV20-1	11	TRBJ2-3	.	TGCAGTGCTAGTGATCCAGATACGCAGTATTTT	CSASDPDTQYF
few	TRBV9	17	TRBJ2-1	.	TGTGCCAGCAGCGTAGCTTCTTCGACATGGCGGGACGATGAGCAGTTCTTC	CASSVASSTWRDDEQFF
many	TRBV27	13	TRBJ2-7	TRBD2	TGTGCCAGCAGTTGGGAGGGGAGGTACGAGCAGTACTTC	CASSWEGRYEQYF
.	TRBV7-6	16	TRBJ2-3	TRBD2	TGTGCCAGCAGCCCCTCGTATGGGGGGGACACAGATACGCAGTATTTT	CASSPSYGGDTDTQYF
many	TRBV4-3	15	TRBJ2-7	.	TGCGCCAGCAGCCAAGAGGACAGTCATTGGGACGAGCAGTACTTC	CASSQEDSHWDEQYF